Below are 16 T cell receptor beta chains sequenced from a single sample in a study of molecular identifiers for immune sequencing clone quantification. MiXCR, applied by TCRdb to the PCR reads, yields one record per CDR3 protein. The sample records 75,000 to 95,000 distinct CDR3 sequences, more than 20% being singletons. The sequencing input was naive CD8+ T cells from blood, with Jurkat cell RNA spiked in. Stated subset: FACS-sorted CD8+CD4-CCR7+CD45RA+ naive T cells. These receptors all come from a human donor in good health. Some libraries in this study had Jurkat cell RNA spiked in.

This clonotype was detected ten times or more. The V gene is TRBV29-1, the J gene TRBJ1-1; the D gene is possibly TRBD1 (6 bases). The CDR3 runs 15 residues. Per the germline V gene, CDR1 is SQVTM and CDR2 is ANQGSEA. V gave up 7 bases and J gave up 1 base, with 19 bases separating them. CDR3 coding DNA: TGCAGCGCCCTGGGGGGGGGCTGGGGGAACACTGAAGCTTTCTTT. It specifies CSALGGGWGNTEAFF. The full variable domain, its missing parts supplied by reference TRBV29-1 and TRBJ1-1, is SAVISQKPSRDICQRGTSLTIQCQVDSQVTMMFWYRQQPGQSLTLIATANQGSEATYESGFVIDKFPISRPNLTFSTLTVSNMSPEDSSIYLCSALGGGWGNTEAFFGQGTRLTVV.

At least ten counts were recorded for this clonotype. The chain has TRBV6-5 and TRBJ2-3, with D possibly being TRBD2 (5 bases). The germline CDR1 and CDR2 sequences are MNHEY and SVGAGI. V dropped 6 bases and J dropped 4 bases, with 14 bases sitting between them. The CDR3 runs to 14 residues. CDR3 in amino acids: CASRSILGPDTQYF. The CDR3, as DNA: TGTGCCAGCAGGTCCATACTAGGGCCAGATACGCAGTATTTT.

This clonotype was seen at least ten times. V is TRBV5-1 and J is TRBJ1-1, with D possibly matching TRBD1 (6 bases). Germline assignment: CDR1 SGHRS and CDR2 YFSETQ. Trimming shortened V by 3 bases and J by 3 bases, and 12 bases separated the two germline ends. This CDR3 region has 14 residues. The CDR3 coding sequence is TGCGCCAGCAGCTCCCACAGGGAGGACACTGAAGCTTTCTTT. Translation: CASSSHREDTEAFF. The full variable domain, rest sourced from reference TRBV5-1 and TRBJ1-1, is KAGVTQTPRYLIKTRGQQVTLSCSPISGHRSVSWYQQTPGQGLQFLFEYFSETQRNKGNFPGRFSGRQFSNSRSEMNVSTLELGDSALYLCASSSHREDTEAFFGQGTRLTVV.

This clonotype has at least ten counts. The chain links TRBV29-1 to TRBJ2-7; D may be TRBD2 (6 bases). Germline lookup yields CDR1 SQVTM and CDR2 ANQGSEA. V lost 3 bases and J lost 3, with 15 bases in between. The CDR3 totals 14 residues. CDR3 nucleotide sequence: TGCAGCGTTGATTTCGGGAGAGGGGACTACGAGCAGTACTTC. It codes for CSVDFGRGDYEQYF.

The chain joins TRBV7-9 to TRBJ2-7; the D is unclear. Per the germline V gene, CDR1 is SEHNR and CDR2 is FQNEAQ (reference sequence). The CDR3 covers 13 residues. Trimming took off 4 bases at V and 3 bases at J, with 10 bases between the two ends. Here the CDR3 reads CASSSLVSYEQYF. CDR3 DNA: TGTGCCAGCAGCTCCCTGGTAAGCTACGAGCAGTACTTC.

The table lists this clonotype with many counts. The rearrangement joins TRBV5-1 to TRBJ1-1, with TRBD1 matching 8 bases. CDR1 and CDR2 (germline): SGHRS, YFSETQ. V was pared by 3 bases and J by 6 bases, with 7 bases of the junction left unmatched. The CDR3 has 14 residues. CDR3 loop: CASSSTWTGPEAFF. Written as DNA, the CDR3 is TGCGCCAGCAGCTCCACCTGGACAGGGCCTGAAGCTTTCTTT.

This clonotype appeared many times. The gene calls are TRBV7-2 and TRBJ2-1, with 9 bases matching TRBD2. J gave up 4 bases and V 5 bases, and 6 bases lay outside the gene matches. The germline CDR1 and CDR2 sequences are SGHTA and FQGNSA. The CDR3 spans 15 residues. The chain's CDR3 is CASSIGTSSYNEQFF. In DNA form, the CDR3 reads TGTGCCAGCAGCATAGGGACTAGCTCTTACAATGAGCAGTTCTTC.

This clonotype was picked up many times. This sequence joins TRBV29-1 and TRBJ1-1, with D perhaps TRBD1 (5 bases). This CDR3 region has 11 residues. Germline V gene data show CDR1 as SQVTM and CDR2 as ANQGSEA. V lost 7 bases to trimming and J lost 8 bases, with 14 bases between them. The CDR3 coding sequence is TGCAGCGCAGAGGGGAACCGAGAAGCTTTCTTT. Translation: CSAEGNREAFF.

This clonotype has more than one count but fewer than ten. The rearrangement joins TRBV28 to TRBJ2-7; 13 positions match TRBD2. The CDR3 totals 18 residues. The germline V gene encodes CDR1 MDHEN and CDR2 SYDVKM. V shed 5 bases and J 0 bases; nucleotides not matched to a gene: 10. This CDR3 reads CASSSQWTSGGPSYEQYF. The CDR3 nucleotides are TGTGCCAGCAGTAGCCAGTGGACTAGCGGGGGACCCTCCTACGAGCAGTACTTC.

This clonotype has ten or more counts. DNA of the CDR3: TGTGCCAGCAGTTTTTCGGGGAACGAGCAGTTCTTC. Encoded protein: CASSFSGNEQFF. This chain connects TRBV12-3 or TRBV12-4 to TRBJ2-1; TRBD2 might be the D (5 bases). V was clipped by 3 bases and J by 10 bases, with 10 bases between them. The CDR3 is made up of 12 amino acids.

Ten or more counts support this clonotype. The chain combines TRBV6-2 or TRBV6-3 with TRBJ2-3; TRBD2 agrees at 12 bases. The CDR3 extends over 16 amino acids. J lost 2 bases, V lost 10 bases, and 10 bases had no gene match. Germline lookup yields CDR1 MNHEY and CDR2 SVGEGT. The CDR3: CATHLAGGPITDTQYF. CDR3 in DNA: TGTGCCACCCATCTAGCGGGGGGGCCGATCACAGATACGCAGTATTTT.

On this clonotype: A much larger clonotype is one base distant, so this may be a read error. The chain has TRBV19 and TRBJ2-7, with D maybe TRBD1 (5 bases). Germline CDR1 and CDR2: LNHDA and SQIVND (reference sequence). The CDR3 covers 16 residues. Trimming removed 4 bases from V and 2 bases from J, with 18 bases in between. The CDR3: CASSTKQDPRAYEQYF. The DNA for the CDR3 is TGTGCCAGTAGTACAAAACAGGACCCCCGAGCCTACGAGCAGTACTTC.

This clonotype was seen repeatedly, ten times or more. The chain has TRBV28 and TRBJ1-2, with D tentatively TRBD1 (5 bases). The CDR3 covers 11 residues. V gave up 6 bases and J gave up 7 bases, with 9 bases separating them. Per germline, CDR1 MDHEN and CDR2 SYDVKM. The CDR3: CASSWGTGYTF. The CDR3 nucleotides read TGTGCCAGCAGCTGGGGGACTGGCTACACCTTC.

A word on this clonotype: One end of the junction varies from germline; a read error may be responsible. The chain couples TRBV27 to TRBJ2-4; D uncertain. Germline-derived CDR1 and CDR2 are MNHEY and SMNVEV (reference sequence). The CDR3 is made up of 13 amino acids. CDR3 bases: TGTGCCAGCAGATTATCCAACGGGAACATTCAGTACTTC. Its translation is CASRLSNGNIQYF.

This clonotype was seen a handful of times. J is TRBJ1-2 and V is TRBV30, with TRBD1 matching 8 bases. J gave up 6 bases and V 5 bases, and 2 bases lay outside the gene matches. Germline assignment: CDR1 GTSNPN and CDR2 SVGIG (reference sequence). The CDR3 totals 11 residues. The CDR3: CAWDRGHGYTF. In DNA form, the CDR3 reads TGTGCCTGGGACAGGGGCCATGGCTACACCTTC.

This clonotype showed up just a few times. Because the CDR3 is missing its conserved closing phenylalanine or tryptophan, this is likely a read error. The V gene is TRBV7-9, the J gene TRBJ1-2; 7 bases match TRBD1. The CDR3 length is 14 residues. With 6 bases clipped from V and 2 bases from J, the junction kept 6 bases outside the gene matches. Germline V gives CDR1 SEHNR, CDR2 FQNEAQ (reference sequence). This chain's CDR3 is CASRHGTANYGYTL. CDR3 bases: TGTGCCAGCAGGCACGGGACAGCCAACTATGGCTACACCCTC.